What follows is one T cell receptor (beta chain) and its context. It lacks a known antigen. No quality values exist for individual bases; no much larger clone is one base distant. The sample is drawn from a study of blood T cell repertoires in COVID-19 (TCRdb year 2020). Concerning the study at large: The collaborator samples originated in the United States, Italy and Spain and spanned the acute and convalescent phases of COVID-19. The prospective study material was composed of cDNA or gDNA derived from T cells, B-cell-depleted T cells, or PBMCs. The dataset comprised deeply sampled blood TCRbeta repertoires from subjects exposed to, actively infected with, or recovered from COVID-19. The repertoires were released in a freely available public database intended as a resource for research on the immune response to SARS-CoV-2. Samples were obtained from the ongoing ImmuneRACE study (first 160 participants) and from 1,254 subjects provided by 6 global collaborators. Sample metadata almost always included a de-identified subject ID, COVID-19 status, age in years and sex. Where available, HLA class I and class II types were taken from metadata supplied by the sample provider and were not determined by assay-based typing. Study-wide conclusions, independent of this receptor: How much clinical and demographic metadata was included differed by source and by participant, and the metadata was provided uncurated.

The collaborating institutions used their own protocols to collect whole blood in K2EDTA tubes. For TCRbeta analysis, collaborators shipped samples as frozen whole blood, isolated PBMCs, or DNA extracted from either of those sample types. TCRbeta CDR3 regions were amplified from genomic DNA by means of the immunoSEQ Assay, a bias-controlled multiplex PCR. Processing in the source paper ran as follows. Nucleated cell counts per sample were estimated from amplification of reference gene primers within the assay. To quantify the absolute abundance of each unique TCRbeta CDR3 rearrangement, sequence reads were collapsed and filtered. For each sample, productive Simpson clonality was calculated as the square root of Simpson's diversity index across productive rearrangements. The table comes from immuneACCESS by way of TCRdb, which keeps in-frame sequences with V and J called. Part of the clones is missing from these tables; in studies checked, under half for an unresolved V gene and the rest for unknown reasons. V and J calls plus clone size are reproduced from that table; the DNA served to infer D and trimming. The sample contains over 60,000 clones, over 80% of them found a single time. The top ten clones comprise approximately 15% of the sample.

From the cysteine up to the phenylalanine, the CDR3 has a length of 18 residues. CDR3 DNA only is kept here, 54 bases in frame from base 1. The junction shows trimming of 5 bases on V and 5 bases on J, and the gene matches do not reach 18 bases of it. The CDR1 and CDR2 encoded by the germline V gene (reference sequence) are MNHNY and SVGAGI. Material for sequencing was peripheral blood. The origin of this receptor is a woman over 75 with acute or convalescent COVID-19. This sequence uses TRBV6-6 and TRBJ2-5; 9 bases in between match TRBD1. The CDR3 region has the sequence CASSRSPRGPGQGETQYF. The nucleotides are TGTGCCAGCAGTCGCTCACCCCGGGGCCCGGGACAGGGTGAGACCCAGTACTTC.